The 5 T cell receptor beta chains presented below share a single source sample, sequenced in a study of long-term antiretroviral therapy in people with HIV. Survey-level resolution applied to immunoSEQ assay v3.0. Assay used: immunoSEQ multiplex PCR; TCRdb lists only in-frame clones, some missing. The sample consists of about 34,000 clones, around 82% of them appearing once. Source: unsorted PBMCs, taken 0.4 years before starting antiretroviral therapy. All receptors come from a man younger than 35 with HIV.

The chain is built from TRBV7-3 and TRBJ2-1; 9 nucleotides agree with TRBD2. The V and J ends lost 0 bases and 5 bases, in that order; junction bases with no gene match: 2. The CDR3 is made up of 15 amino acids. Looked up from germline, CDR1 is SGHTA and CDR2 is FQGTGA. This CDR3 reads CASSLTRGGNNEQFF. CDR3 nucleotide sequence: TGTGCCAGCAGCTTAACGCGGGGGGGCAACAATGAGCAGTTCTTC.

The CDR3: CASSATGQETQYF. The CDR3 region has the DNA TGTGCCAGCAGTGCGACAGGGCAGGAGACCCAGTACTTC. This chain connects TRBV6-1 to TRBJ2-5, with 7 positions matching TRBD1. The CDR3 runs to 13 residues. The junction had 4 bases not matched to a gene; V was cut back by 4 bases and J by 5 bases. Per germline, CDR1 MNHNS and CDR2 SASEGT.

V and J are TRBV5-1 and TRBJ2-5; D gene unclear. The CDR3 has 13 residues. Germline assignment: CDR1 SGHRS and CDR2 YFSETQ. Trimming removed 0 bases at V and 4 bases at J, with 7 bases between. The CDR3 loop is CASSLGSGETQYF. The DNA of the CDR3 is TGCGCCAGCAGCTTGGGGAGTGGAGAGACCCAGTACTTC.

This sequence joins TRBV6-1 and TRBJ1-3; D unclear. The CDR3 sequence is 14 residues long. V lost 8 bases, J lost 0 bases, and 11 bases lay in between. Germline V gene sequence: CDR1 MNHNS, CDR2 SASEGT. CDR3: CASSEVFSGNTIYF. CDR3 DNA: TGTGCCAGCTCGGAGGTATTCTCTGGAAACACCATATATTTT.

This chain connects TRBV19 to TRBJ2-5; 8 positions agree with TRBD1. This CDR3 has 15 residues. V was pared by 3 bases and J by 2 bases, with 5 bases of the junction left unmatched. Germline CDR1 and CDR2: LNHDA and SQIVND (reference sequence). CDR3 bases: TGTGCCAGTAGTATCCGGGACAGGCAACAAGAGACCCAGTACTTC. Its translation: CASSIRDRQQETQYF.